A single sample gave rise to the 6 T cell receptor beta chains below, sequenced in a study of blood T cell repertoires in COVID-19. TCRdb's copy holds only in-frame clones and misses some; the assay was immunoSEQ multiplex PCR. The sample gives fewer than 250,000 clones, 90% to 95% of which show up once; around 1.2% is in the top ten. Material for sequencing was peripheral blood. The receptors originated from a man aged 25-45 years with acute or convalescent COVID-19.

The V and J genes are TRBV12-3 or TRBV12-4 and TRBJ1-3; no definite D call. Deletions cut 4 bases from V and 4 bases from J, with 8 bases between. The length of the CDR3 is 13 residues. For the CDR3, the DNA is TGTGCCAGCAGTTCGCGAGTCGGAAACACCATATATTTT. Translating it yields CASSSRVGNTIYF.

The chain is built from TRBV27 and TRBJ1-2, with D tentatively TRBD1 (5 bases). V lost 1 base and J 4 bases, leaving 16 bases between the germline ends. Germline CDR1 and CDR2: MNHEY and SMNVEV (reference sequence). There are 16 residues in the CDR3. The CDR3 protein is CASSLLGGAEVYGYTF. CDR3 DNA: TGTGCCAGCAGTTTATTGGGAGGGGCGGAGGTCTATGGCTACACCTTC.

The rearrangement links TRBV7-2 to TRBJ2-1, with TRBD2 identical over 9 bases. The CDR3 runs 16 residues. V shed 5 bases and J 7 bases; nucleotides not matched to a gene: 12. Germline CDR1 is SGHTA and CDR2 is FQGNSA. The chain's CDR3 is CASSGVSGLARNEQFF. CDR3 bases: TGTGCCAGCAGCGGAGTCAGTGGACTAGCGAGGAATGAGCAGTTCTTC.

This rearrangement joins TRBV28 to TRBJ2-7; TRBD2 matches 7 bases. V gave up 3 bases and J gave up 2 bases; unmatched junction bases: 7. CDR1 MDHEN and CDR2 SYDVKM come from the germline V gene. The CDR3 contains 15 residues. The CDR3 spells CASSLGRGGAYEQYF. In DNA form, the CDR3 reads TGTGCCAGCAGTTTGGGTCGGGGAGGGGCCTACGAGCAGTACTTC.

The rearrangement uses TRBV5-4 and TRBJ2-7; TRBD1 is a possible D gene (5 bases). V was pared by 4 bases and J by 6 bases, with 11 bases between. CDR1 SGHNT and CDR2 YYREEE come from the germline V gene (reference sequence). This CDR3 spans 12 amino acids. This chain's CDR3 is CASSGNRLEQYF. CDR3 DNA sequence: TGTGCCAGCAGCGGGAACAGGCTCGAGCAGTACTTC.

J is TRBJ2-1 and V is TRBV7-9, with 7 nucleotides matching TRBD2. Trimming took 2 bases from V and 7 from J; bases not matched to a gene: 8. The CDR3 is 15 amino acids. CDR1 SEHNR and CDR2 FQNEAQ come from the germline V gene (reference sequence). The CDR3 DNA reads TGTGCCAGCAGCTTACAGCGGGAAAAGGGGAATGAGCAGTTCTTC. This encodes CASSLQREKGNEQFF.